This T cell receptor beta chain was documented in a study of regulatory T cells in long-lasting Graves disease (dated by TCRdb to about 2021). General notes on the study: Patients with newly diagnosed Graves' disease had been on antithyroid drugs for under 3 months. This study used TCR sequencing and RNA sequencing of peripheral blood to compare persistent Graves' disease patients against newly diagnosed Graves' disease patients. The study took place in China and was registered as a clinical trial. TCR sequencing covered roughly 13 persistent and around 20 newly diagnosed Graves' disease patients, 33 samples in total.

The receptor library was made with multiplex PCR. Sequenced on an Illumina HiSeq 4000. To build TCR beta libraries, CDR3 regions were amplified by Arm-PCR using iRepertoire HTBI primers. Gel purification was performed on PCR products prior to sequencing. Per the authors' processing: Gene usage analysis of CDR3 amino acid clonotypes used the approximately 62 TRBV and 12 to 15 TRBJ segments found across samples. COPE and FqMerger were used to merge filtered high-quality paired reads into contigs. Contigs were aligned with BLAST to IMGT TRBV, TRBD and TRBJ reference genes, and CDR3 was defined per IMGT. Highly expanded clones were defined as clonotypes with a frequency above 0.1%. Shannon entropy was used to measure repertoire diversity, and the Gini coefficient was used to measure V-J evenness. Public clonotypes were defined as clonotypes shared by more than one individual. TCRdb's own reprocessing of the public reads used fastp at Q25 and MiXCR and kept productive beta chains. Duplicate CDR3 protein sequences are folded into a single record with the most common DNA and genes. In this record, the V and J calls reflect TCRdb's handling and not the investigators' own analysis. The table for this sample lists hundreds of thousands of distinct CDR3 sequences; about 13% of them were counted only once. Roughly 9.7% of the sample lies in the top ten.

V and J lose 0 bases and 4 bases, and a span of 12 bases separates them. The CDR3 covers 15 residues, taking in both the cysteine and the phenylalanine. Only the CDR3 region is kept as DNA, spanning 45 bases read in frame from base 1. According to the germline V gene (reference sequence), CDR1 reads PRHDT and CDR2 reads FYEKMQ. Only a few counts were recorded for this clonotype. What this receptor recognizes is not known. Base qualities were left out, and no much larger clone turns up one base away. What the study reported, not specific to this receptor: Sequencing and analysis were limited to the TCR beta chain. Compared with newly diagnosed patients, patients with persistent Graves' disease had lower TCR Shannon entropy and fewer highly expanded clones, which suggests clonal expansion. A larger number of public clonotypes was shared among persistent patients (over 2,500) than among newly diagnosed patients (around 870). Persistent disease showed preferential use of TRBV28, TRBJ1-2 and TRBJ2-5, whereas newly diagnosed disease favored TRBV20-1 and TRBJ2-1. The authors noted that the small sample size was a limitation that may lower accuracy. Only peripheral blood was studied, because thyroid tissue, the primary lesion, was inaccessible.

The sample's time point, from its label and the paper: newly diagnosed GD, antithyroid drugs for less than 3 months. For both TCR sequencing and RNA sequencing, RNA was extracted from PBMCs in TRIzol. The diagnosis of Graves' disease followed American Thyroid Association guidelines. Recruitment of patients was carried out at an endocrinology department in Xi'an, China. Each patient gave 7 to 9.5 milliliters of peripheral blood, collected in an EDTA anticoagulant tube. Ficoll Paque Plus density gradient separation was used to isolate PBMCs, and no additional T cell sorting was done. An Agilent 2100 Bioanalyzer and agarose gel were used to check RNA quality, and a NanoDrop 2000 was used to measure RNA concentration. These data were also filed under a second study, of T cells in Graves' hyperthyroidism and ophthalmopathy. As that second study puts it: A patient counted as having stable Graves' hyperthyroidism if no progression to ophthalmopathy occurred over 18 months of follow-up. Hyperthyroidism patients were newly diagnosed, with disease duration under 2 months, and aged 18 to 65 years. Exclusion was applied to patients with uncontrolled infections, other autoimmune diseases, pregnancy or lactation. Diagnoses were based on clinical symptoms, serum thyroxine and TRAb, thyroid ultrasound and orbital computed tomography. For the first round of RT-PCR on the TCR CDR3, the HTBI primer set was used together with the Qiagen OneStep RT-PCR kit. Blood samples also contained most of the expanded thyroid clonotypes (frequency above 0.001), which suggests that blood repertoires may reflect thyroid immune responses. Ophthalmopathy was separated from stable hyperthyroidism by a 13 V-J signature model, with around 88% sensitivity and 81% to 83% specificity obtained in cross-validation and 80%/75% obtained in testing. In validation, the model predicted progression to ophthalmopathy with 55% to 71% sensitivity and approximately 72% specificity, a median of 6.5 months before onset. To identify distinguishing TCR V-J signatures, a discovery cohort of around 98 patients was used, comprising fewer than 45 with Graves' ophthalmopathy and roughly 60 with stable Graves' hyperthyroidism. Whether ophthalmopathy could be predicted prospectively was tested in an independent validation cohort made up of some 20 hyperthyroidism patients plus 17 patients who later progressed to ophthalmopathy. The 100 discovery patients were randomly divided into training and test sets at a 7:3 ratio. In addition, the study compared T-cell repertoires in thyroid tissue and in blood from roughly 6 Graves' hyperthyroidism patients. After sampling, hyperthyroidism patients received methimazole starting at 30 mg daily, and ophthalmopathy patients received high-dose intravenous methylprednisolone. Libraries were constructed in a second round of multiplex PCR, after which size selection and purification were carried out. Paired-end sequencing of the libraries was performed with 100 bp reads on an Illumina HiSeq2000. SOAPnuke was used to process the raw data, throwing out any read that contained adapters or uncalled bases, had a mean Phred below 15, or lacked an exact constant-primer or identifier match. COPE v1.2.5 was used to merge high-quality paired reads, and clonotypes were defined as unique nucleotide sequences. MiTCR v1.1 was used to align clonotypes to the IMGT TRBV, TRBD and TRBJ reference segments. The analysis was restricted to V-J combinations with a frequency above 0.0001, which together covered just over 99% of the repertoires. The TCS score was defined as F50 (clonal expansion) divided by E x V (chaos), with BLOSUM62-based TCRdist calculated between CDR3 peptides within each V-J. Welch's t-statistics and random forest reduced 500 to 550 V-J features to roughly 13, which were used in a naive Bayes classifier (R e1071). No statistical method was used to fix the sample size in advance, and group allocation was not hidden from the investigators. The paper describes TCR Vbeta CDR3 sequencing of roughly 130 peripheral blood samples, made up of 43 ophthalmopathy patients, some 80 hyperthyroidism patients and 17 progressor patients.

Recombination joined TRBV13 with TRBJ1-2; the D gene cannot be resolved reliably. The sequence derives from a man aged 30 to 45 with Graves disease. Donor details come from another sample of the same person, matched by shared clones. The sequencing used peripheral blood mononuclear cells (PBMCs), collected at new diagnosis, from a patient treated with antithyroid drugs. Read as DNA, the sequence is TGTGCCAGCAGCTTAGGCCGTGGAGATTCCTATGGCTACACCTTC. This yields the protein CASSLGRGDSYGYTF.